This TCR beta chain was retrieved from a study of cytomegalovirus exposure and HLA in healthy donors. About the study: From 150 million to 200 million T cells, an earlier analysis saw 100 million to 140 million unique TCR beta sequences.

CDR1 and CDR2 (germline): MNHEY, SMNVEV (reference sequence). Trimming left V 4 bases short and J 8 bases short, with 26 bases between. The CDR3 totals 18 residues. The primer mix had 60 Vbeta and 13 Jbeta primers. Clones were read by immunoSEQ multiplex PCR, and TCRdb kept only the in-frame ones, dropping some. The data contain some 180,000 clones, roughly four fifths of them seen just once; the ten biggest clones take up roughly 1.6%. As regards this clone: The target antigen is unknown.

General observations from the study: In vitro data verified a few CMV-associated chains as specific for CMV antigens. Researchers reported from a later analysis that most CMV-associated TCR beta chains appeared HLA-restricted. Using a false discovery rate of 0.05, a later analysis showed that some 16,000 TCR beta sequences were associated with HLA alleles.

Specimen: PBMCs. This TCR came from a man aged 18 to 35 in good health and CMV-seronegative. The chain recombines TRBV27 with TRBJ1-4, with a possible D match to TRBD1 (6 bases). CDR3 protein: CASSSRTAGAGMHEKLFF. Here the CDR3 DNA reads TGTGCCAGCAGTTCCCGGACAGCCGGAGCGGGGATGCACGAAAAACTGTTTTTT.